The source of this T cell receptor (beta chain) is a study of blood T cell repertoires in COVID-19. The overall study: Italy, Spain and the United States were the sources of the convalescent and acute COVID-19 samples. T cells, B-cell-depleted T cells, or PBMCs supplied cDNA or gDNA.

V gave up 7 bases and J gave up 5 bases, with 14 bases separating them. The CDR3 is 13 amino acids. Germline loops: CDR1 MNHEY, CDR2 SVGAGI. Sequenced by immunoSEQ multiplex PCR; TCRdb stores in-frame clones only, minus some. Among just over 150,000 clones, around 85% were seen once, and the ten largest hold 2.5% to 4%. The V and J genes are TRBV6-5 and TRBJ1-1; possible D gene TRBD1, 6 bases. This clonotype originated in a human donor with acute or convalescent COVID-19. The donor label of this sample is uncertain. The material sequenced was peripheral blood. CDR3 amino acids: CASTPDRRTEAFF. The CDR3 DNA reads TGTGCCAGCACCCCCGACAGGAGAACTGAAGCTTTCTTT.